This TCR beta chain originates from a study of graft-versus-host responses after intestinal transplantation. Repertoires were generated with immunoSEQ multiplex PCR, while TCRdb's copy carries only in-frame clones and drops some. The top ten hold roughly 0.24% of the sample, which has some 110,000 clones, 90% to 95% seen once. About this clone: Its antigen is currently unknown.

Germline V gene sequence: CDR1 WSHSY, CDR2 SAAADI. The CDR3 is 14 amino acids. The germline V and J ends were trimmed by 6 bases and 5 bases, with 17 bases remaining between them. The sequencing used unstimulated CD4+ T cells sorted from spleen or lymph node cells, collected before transplant. This TCR derives from a human donor who was the organ donor for an intestinal transplant. The V gene is TRBV10-2, the J gene TRBJ2-7; weak D call: TRBD1 (6 bases). CDR3: CASRYQGIAHEQYF. The CDR3 nucleotides read TGCGCCAGCAGGTATCAGGGGATTGCCCACGAGCAGTACTTC.